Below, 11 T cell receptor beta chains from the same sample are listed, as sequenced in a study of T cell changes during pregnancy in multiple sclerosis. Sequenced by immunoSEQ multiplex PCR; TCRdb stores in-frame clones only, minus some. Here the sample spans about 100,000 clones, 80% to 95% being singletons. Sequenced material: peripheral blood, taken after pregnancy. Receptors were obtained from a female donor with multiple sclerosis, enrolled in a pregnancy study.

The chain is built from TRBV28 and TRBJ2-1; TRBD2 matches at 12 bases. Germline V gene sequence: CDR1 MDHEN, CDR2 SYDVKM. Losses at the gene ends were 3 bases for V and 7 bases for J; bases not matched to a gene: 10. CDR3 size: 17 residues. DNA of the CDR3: TGTGCCAGCAGTTTCCGTCTAGCGGGAGGGCCAAAAAATGAGCAGTTCTTC. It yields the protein CASSFRLAGGPKNEQFF.

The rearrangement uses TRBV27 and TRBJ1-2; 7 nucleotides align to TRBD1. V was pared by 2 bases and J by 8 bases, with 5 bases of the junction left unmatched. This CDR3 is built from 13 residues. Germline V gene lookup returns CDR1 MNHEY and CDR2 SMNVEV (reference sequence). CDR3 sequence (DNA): TGTGCCAGCAGTTTAGGGCAGGGGGTCGGCTACACCTTC. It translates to CASSLGQGVGYTF.

The CDR3 reads CASSFKGQFRNTGELFF. The CDR3, as DNA: TGTGCCAGCAGCTTCAAGGGACAGTTTAGGAACACCGGGGAGCTGTTTTTT. The rearrangement links TRBV7-2 to TRBJ2-2; 7 nucleotides line up with TRBD1. With V trimmed by 3 bases and J by 1 base, 8 bases remained unmatched. CDR1 and CDR2 from the germline V gene are SGHTA and FQGNSA. The CDR3 consists of 17 residues. The full variable domain, completed using reference TRBV7-2 and TRBJ2-2, is GAGVSQSPSNKVTEKGKDVELRCDPISGHTALYWYRQSLGQGLEFLIYFQGNSAPDKSGLPSDRFSAERTGGSVSTLTIQRTQQEDSAVYLCASSFKGQFRNTGELFFGEGSRLTVL.

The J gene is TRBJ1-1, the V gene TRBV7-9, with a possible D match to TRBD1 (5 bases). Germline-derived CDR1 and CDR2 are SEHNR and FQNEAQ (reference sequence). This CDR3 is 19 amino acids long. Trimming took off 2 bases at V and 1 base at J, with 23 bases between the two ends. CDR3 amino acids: CASSLLNRLLGRGNTEAFF. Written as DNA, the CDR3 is TGTGCCAGCAGCTTACTGAACCGTCTCCTCGGAAGGGGGAACACTGAAGCTTTCTTT.

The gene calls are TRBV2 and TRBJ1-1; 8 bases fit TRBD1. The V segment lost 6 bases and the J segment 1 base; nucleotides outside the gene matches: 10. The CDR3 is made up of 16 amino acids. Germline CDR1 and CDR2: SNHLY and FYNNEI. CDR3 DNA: TGTGCCAGCAGCACTACTCCCGGGACAGGGAACACTGAAGCTTTCTTT. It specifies CASSTTPGTGNTEAFF.

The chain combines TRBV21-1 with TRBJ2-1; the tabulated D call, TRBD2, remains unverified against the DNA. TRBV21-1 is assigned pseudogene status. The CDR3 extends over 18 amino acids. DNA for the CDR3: TGTGCCAGCAGCAGCAACCTGACTAGCGGGAGAGGCGTCAATGAGCAGTTCTTC. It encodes CASSSNLTSGRGVNEQFF.

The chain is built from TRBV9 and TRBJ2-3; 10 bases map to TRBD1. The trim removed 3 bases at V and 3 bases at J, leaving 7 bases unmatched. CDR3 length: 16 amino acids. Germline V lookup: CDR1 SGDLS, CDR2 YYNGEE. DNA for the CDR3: TGTGCCAGCAGCGGGACAGGGGGAAGAGTGACAGATACGCAGTATTTT. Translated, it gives CASSGTGGRVTDTQYF.

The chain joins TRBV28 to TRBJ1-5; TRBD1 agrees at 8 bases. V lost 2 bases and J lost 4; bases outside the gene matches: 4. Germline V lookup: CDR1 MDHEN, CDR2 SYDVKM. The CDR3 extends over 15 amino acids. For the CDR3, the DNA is TGTGCCAGCAGTTTAGGGACAGGCCTTAATCAGCCCCAGCATTTT. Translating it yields CASSLGTGLNQPQHF.

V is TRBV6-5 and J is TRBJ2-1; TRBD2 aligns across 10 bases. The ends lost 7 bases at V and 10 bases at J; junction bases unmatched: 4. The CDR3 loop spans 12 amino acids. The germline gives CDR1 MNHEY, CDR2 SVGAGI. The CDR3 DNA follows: TGTGCCAGCAATAAAGCGGGAGGGGAGCAGTTCTTC. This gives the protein CASNKAGGEQFF.

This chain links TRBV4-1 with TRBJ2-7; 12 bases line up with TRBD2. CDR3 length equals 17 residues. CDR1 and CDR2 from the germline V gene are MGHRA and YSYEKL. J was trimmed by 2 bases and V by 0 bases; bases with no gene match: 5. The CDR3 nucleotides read TGCGCCAGCAGCCAAGACCGGACTAGCGGGGTTGCCTACGAGCAGTACTTC. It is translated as CASSQDRTSGVAYEQYF.

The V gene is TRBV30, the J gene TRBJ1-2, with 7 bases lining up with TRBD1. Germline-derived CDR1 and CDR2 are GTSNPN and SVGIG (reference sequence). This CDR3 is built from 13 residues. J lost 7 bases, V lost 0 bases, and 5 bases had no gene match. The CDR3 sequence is CAWSVSRDSGYTF. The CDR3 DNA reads TGTGCCTGGAGTGTATCCCGGGACAGTGGCTACACCTTC.